The 17 T cell receptor beta chains below come from one sample, sequenced in a study of cytomegalovirus exposure and HLA in healthy donors. 13 Jbeta primers and 60 Vbeta primers were used for the PCR. Libraries were prepared by immunoSEQ multiplex PCR; TCRdb keeps only in-frame clonotypes and omits some of them. The sample has around 150,000 clones; the top ten hold 1.3%. Sequenced input: PBMCs. These receptor sequences come from a woman aged 55 to 70 in good health and CMV-seronegative.

This chain uses TRBV7-9 with TRBJ1-2; 7 bases line up with TRBD1. J gave up 0 bases and V 6 bases, and 16 bases lay outside the gene matches. From germline, CDR1 is SEHNR and CDR2 FQNEAQ (reference sequence). The CDR3 is 18 amino acids. This chain's CDR3 is CASSTKGAGGNPNYGYTF. The CDR3, as DNA: TGTGCCAGCAGTACGAAGGGAGCAGGGGGAAATCCTAACTATGGCTACACCTTC.

The CDR3 nucleotides are TGTGCCAGCAGCTTAGTTCCTCTGGATACGCAGTATTTT. Translated, it gives CASSLVPLDTQYF. This sequence joins TRBV7-8 and TRBJ2-3; D gene uncertain. In germline, CDR1 is SGHVS, CDR2 FQNEAQ. Deletions cut 1 base from V and 6 bases from J, with 8 bases between. The CDR3 covers 13 residues.

This chain connects TRBV5-1 to TRBJ2-1, with a weak D call TRBD2 (6 bases). Germline loops: CDR1 SGHRS, CDR2 YFSETQ. The germline V and J ends were trimmed by 4 bases and 3 bases, with 17 bases remaining between them. This CDR3 has 16 amino acids. Here the CDR3 reads CASSPGGVSLYNEQFF. CDR3 in DNA: TGCGCCAGCAGCCCAGGCGGGGTGAGCCTCTACAATGAGCAGTTCTTC.

V gene TRBV5-1 combines with J gene TRBJ2-3; TRBD1 agrees at 7 bases. This CDR3 is 18 amino acids long. The germline gives CDR1 SGHRS, CDR2 YFSETQ. The V and J ends lost 2 bases and 3 bases, in that order; junction bases with no gene match: 15. CDR3 nucleotide sequence: TGCGCCAGCAGCTTTTCGAGTAAAGCCCCAGGGGGAACAGATACGCAGTATTTT. Protein sequence: CASSFSSKAPGGTDTQYF.

The genes are TRBV9 and TRBJ2-5; 11 bases fit TRBD2. The germline gives CDR1 SGDLS, CDR2 YYNGEE. V lost 4 bases to trimming and J lost 1 base; unmatched junction nucleotides: 6. This CDR3 contains 16 residues. CDR3 residues: CASSPGTSGSQETQYF. DNA for the CDR3: TGTGCCAGCAGCCCGGGGACTAGCGGATCCCAAGAGACCCAGTACTTC.

The chain uses TRBV2 and TRBJ1-1, with 8 bases that match TRBD1. CDR1 SNHLY and CDR2 FYNNEI come from the germline V gene. The V and J ends lost 6 bases and 1 base, in that order; junction bases with no gene match: 7. The CDR3 spans 15 residues. The CDR3 nucleotides are TGTGCCAGCAGGGTCCGAGGACAGGGGAACACTGAAGCTTTCTTT. It is translated as CASRVRGQGNTEAFF. The complete variable domain, with remaining parts taken from reference TRBV2 and TRBJ1-1, reads EPEVTQTPSHQVTQMGQEVILRCVPISNHLYFYWYRQILGQKVEFLVSFYNNEISEKSEIFDDQFSVERPDGSNFTLKIRSTKLEDSAMYFCASRVRGQGNTEAFFGQGTRLTVV.

The chain joins TRBV27 to TRBJ2-7, with D perhaps TRBD2 (5 bases). Germline-derived CDR1 and CDR2 are MNHEY and SMNVEV (reference sequence). Trimming shortened V by 6 bases and J by 3 bases, and 18 bases separated the two germline ends. The CDR3 contains 15 residues. The CDR3 here is CASSPLDSVYYEQYF. Written as DNA, the CDR3 is TGTGCCAGCAGCCCCCTTGATAGCGTATACTACGAGCAGTACTTC.

The chain has TRBV19 and TRBJ1-1; 9 bases agree with TRBD1. Germline V gives CDR1 LNHDA, CDR2 SQIVND (reference sequence). V shed 7 bases and J 1 base; nucleotides not matched to a gene: 7. CDR3 length equals 15 residues. DNA for the CDR3: TGTGCCAGTAAAGGGACAGGGCTAGGGAACACTGAAGCTTTCTTT. Encoded protein: CASKGTGLGNTEAFF.

The chain couples TRBV7-9 to TRBJ2-4; weak D call: TRBD1 (5 bases). Germline CDR1 and CDR2: SEHNR and FQNEAQ (reference sequence). This CDR3 is 17 amino acids long. V was pared by 6 bases and J by 3 bases, with 21 bases between. CDR3 sequence: CASRPESGHRYKNIQYF. The CDR3 nucleotides read TGTGCCAGCAGACCGGAATCAGGGCATCGCTACAAAAACATTCAGTACTTC.

Written as DNA, the CDR3 is TGTGCCAGTAGACAATCGGGGGATACGCAGTATTTT. Translated: CASRQSGDTQYF. The chain links TRBV19 to TRBJ2-3; TRBD2 is a possible D gene (5 bases). The CDR3 is 12 amino acids. Germline-derived CDR1 and CDR2 are LNHDA and SQIVND (reference sequence). V shed 6 bases and J shed 6 bases, with 10 bases lying between them.

This chain uses TRBV7-6 with TRBJ1-6; 7 nucleotides align to TRBD1. Germline CDR1 reads SGHVS; CDR2 reads FNYEAQ. The CDR3 has 14 amino acids. V shed 5 bases, J shed 5 bases, and the junction held 3 bases outside the gene matches. CDR3 region: CASSMGQNNSPLHF. The CDR3 DNA sequence: TGTGCCAGCAGCATGGGACAGAATAATTCACCCCTCCACTTT. Combining the CDR3 with reference TRBV7-6 and TRBJ1-6 gives the whole variable domain GAGVSQSPRYKVTKRGQDVALRCDPISGHVSLYWYRQALGQGPEFLTYFNYEAQQDKSGLPNDRFSAERPEGSISTLTIQRTEQRDSAMYRCASSMGQNNSPLHFGNGTRLTVT.

The rearrangement uses TRBV19 and TRBJ2-7; maybe TRBD1 (6 bases). Germline V gene sequence: CDR1 LNHDA, CDR2 SQIVND (reference sequence). The CDR3 runs 13 residues. Trimming removed 4 bases from V and 6 bases from J, with 13 bases in between. This CDR3 is CASSTGAPGEQYF. In nucleotides, the CDR3 is TGTGCCAGTAGTACAGGGGCTCCCGGCGAGCAGTACTTC.

The V gene is TRBV5-6, the J gene TRBJ1-2; 8 bases align to TRBD1. V shed 5 bases and J 5 bases; nucleotides not matched to a gene: 2. The CDR3 extends over 12 amino acids. Germline-derived CDR1 and CDR2 are SGHDT and YYEEEE. This CDR3 is CASRDRVYGYTF. The CDR3 DNA is TGTGCCAGCAGGGACAGGGTTTATGGCTACACCTTC. Full variable domain (missing parts from reference TRBV5-6 and TRBJ1-2): DAGVTQSPTHLIKTRGQQVTLRCSPKSGHDTVSWYQQALGQGPQFIFQYYEEEERQRGNFPDRFSGHQFPNYSSELNVNALLLGDSALYLCASRDRVYGYTFGSGTRLTVV.

The J gene is TRBJ1-1, the V gene TRBV10-1, with D perhaps matching TRBD1 (6 bases). Trimming cost V 4 bases and J 3 bases, with 9 bases left between them. Germline CDR1 and CDR2: WNHNN and SYGVQD (reference sequence). The CDR3 runs 13 residues. In DNA, the CDR3 is TGCGCCAGCAGTGGGGGGCCGTACACTGAAGCTTTCTTT. It translates to CASSGGPYTEAFF.

The chain combines TRBV4-1 with TRBJ2-1; 7 bases are shared with TRBD2. CDR3 length: 17 residues. Unmatched junction bases numbered 6, after V lost 1 base and J lost 0 bases. CDR1 and CDR2 (germline): MGHRA, YSYEKL. The CDR3 sequence: CASSQAPGGSSYNEQFF. The CDR3 DNA is TGCGCCAGCAGCCAAGCCCCGGGCGGGAGCTCCTACAATGAGCAGTTCTTC.

This rearrangement joins TRBV7-2 to TRBJ1-2, with D maybe TRBD1 (5 bases). The CDR3 runs 12 residues. Trimming pared 5 bases from V and 6 bases from J, leaving 10 bases between. From germline, CDR1 is SGHTA and CDR2 FQGNSA. CDR3 in DNA: TGTGCCAGCAGCGGGTACAGGAATGGCTACACCTTC. Its protein product is CASSGYRNGYTF.

This sequence joins TRBV9 and TRBJ2-2; 8 bases match TRBD1. Unmatched junction bases numbered 6, after V lost 4 bases and J lost 1 base. Germline values: CDR1 SGDLS, CDR2 YYNGEE. This CDR3 contains 16 residues. The DNA of the CDR3 is TGTGCCAGCAGCATCACAGGGGGGAAGAACACCGGGGAGCTGTTTTTT. Protein product: CASSITGGKNTGELFF.